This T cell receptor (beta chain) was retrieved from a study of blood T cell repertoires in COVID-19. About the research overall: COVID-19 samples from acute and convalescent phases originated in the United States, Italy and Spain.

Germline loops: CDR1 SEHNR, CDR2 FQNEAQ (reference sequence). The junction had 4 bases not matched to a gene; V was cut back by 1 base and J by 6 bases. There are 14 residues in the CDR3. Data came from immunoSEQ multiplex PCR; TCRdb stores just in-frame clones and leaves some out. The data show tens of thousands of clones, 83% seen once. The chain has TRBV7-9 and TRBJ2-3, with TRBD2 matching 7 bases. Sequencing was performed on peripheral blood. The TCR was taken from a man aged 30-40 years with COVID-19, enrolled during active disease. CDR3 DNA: TGTGCCAGCAGCTTAGAGGCGGGGGACGATACGCAGTATTTT. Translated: CASSLEAGDDTQYF. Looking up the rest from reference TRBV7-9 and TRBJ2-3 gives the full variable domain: DTGVSQNPRHKITKRGQNVTFRCDPISEHNRLYWYRQTLGQGPEFLTYFQNEAQLEKSRLLSDRFSAERPKGSFSTLEIQRTEQGDSAMYLCASSLEAGDDTQYFGPGTRLTVL.